Sequencing of this TCR beta chain was carried out in a study of blood T cell repertoires in COVID-19. Study-level background: The analysed material was cDNA or gDNA that came from T cells, B-cell-depleted T cells, or PBMCs.

In the authors' methods: Reference gene primer amplification yielded estimated nucleated cell counts. Method: immunoSEQ multiplex PCR; TCRdb's copy keeps in-frame clones and lacks some. That table supplies the V and J calls and clone size; D and trimming were determined from the DNA. The data show about 300,000 clones, with approximately 82% seen just once and roughly 1.3% held by the top ten. CDR3 size: 16 residues. The V and J ends lost 0 bases and 9 bases, in that order; junction bases with no gene match: 10. Germline CDR1 reads LNHDA; CDR2 reads SQIVND (reference sequence). The sequenced sample consisted of peripheral blood. The chain combines TRBV19 with TRBJ2-4; 8 bases align to TRBD1. This TCR was recovered from a woman in her 50s with acute or convalescent COVID-19. This chain's CDR3 is CASSIERQGKGGIQYF. The CDR3 DNA reads TGTGCCAGTAGTATAGAGAGACAGGGGAAGGGGGGCATTCAGTACTTC. Drawing the rest from reference TRBV19 and TRBJ2-4, the complete variable domain is DGGITQSPKYLFRKEGQNVTLSCEQNLNHDAMYWYRQDPGQGLRLIYYSQIVNDFQKGDIAEGYSVSREKKESFPLTVTSAQKNPTAFYLCASSIERQGKGGIQYFGAGTRLSVL.